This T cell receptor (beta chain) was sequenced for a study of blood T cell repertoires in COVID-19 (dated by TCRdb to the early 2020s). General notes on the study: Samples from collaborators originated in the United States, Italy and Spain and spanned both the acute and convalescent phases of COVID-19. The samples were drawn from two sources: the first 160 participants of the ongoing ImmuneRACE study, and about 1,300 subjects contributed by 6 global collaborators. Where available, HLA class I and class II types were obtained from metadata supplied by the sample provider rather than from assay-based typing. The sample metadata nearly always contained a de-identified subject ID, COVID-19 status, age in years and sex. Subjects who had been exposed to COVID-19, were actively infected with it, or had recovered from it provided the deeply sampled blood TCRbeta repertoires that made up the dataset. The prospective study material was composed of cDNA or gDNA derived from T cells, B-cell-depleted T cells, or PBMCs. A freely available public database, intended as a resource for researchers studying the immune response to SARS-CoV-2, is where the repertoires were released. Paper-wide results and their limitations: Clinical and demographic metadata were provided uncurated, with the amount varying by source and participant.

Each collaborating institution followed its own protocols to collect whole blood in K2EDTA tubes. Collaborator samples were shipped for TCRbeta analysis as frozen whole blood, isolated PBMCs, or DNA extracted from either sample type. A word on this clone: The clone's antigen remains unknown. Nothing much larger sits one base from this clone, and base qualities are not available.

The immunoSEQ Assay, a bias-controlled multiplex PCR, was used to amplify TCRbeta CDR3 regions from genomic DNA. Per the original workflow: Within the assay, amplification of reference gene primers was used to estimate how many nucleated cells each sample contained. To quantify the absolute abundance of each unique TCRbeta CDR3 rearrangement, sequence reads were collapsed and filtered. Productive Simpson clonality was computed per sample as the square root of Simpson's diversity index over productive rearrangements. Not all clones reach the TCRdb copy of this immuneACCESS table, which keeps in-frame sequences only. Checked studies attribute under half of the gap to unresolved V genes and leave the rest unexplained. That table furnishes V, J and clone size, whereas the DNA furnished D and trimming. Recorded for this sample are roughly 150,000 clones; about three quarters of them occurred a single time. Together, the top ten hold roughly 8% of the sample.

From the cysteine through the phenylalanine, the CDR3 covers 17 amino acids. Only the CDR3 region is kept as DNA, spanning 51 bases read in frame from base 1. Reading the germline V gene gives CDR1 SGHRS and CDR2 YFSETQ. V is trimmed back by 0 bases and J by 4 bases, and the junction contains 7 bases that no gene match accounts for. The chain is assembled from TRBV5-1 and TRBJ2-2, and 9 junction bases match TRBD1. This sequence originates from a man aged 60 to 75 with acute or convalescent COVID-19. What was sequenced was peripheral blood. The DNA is TGCGCCAGCAGCTTGGCCGGGACAGGGATAGGCACCGGGGAGCTGTTTTTT. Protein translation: CASSLAGTGIGTGELFF.